Presented here are 25 T cell receptor beta chains from one specimen sequenced in a study of cytomegalovirus exposure and HLA in healthy donors. The PCR had 60 Vbeta and 13 Jbeta primers. Some clones are missing from TCRdb's copy, which holds only in-frame ones; the method was immunoSEQ multiplex PCR. This sample has some 120,000 clones; approximately 17% occur once, and the top ten carry 2.9%. Sequencing was done on a sample of PBMCs. The receptors here all came from a female donor in good health and CMV-seropositive.

The rearrangement joins TRBV27 to TRBJ2-7; possible D gene TRBD2, 5 bases. The ends were cut back, 4 bases at V and 6 bases at J, with 13 bases in the middle. The germline V gene encodes CDR1 MNHEY and CDR2 SMNVEV (reference sequence). This CDR3 spans 13 amino acids. The CDR3, as DNA: TGTGCCAGCAGTTGGACGGGAATGTTCGAGCAGTACTTC. It translates to CASSWTGMFEQYF.

This clone has more than one count but fewer than ten. The CDR3 spells CASSTLTPSVGANVLTF. In DNA form, the CDR3 reads TGTGCCAGCAGTACCCTGACACCCTCTGTGGGGGCCAACGTCCTGACTTTC. The chain is built from TRBV2 and TRBJ2-6; D unclear. Trimming took 5 bases from V and 4 from J, leaving 18 bases between them. Per the germline V gene, CDR1 is SNHLY and CDR2 is FYNNEI. This CDR3 contains 17 residues.

The chain is built from TRBV27 and TRBJ2-1; TRBD2 matches 9 bases. CDR1 is MNHEY, CDR2 SMNVEV, per germline (reference sequence). After removal of 8 bases from V and 9 bases from J, the junction contained 14 bases not matched to a gene. CDR3 length: 15 amino acids. The CDR3 nucleotides read TGTGCCAGCCAACCTGGCGGGGGGGCCCGGGGTGAGCAGTTCTTC. It yields the protein CASQPGGGARGEQFF.

This clone was picked up a small number of times. The CDR3 nucleotides are TGTGCCAGCAGTCCCCAAGCGGGAGGGGTAGATACGCAGTATTTT. This sequence encodes CASSPQAGGVDTQYF. The chain carries TRBV9 and TRBJ2-3; 10 bases fit TRBD2. Per the germline V gene, CDR1 is SGDLS and CDR2 is YYNGEE. The CDR3 loop spans 15 amino acids. V was pared by 5 bases and J by 5 bases, with 8 bases of the junction left unmatched.

The chain has TRBV9 and TRBJ2-5, with 7 nucleotides matching TRBD2. Germline V gene data show CDR1 as SGDLS and CDR2 as YYNGEE. Trimming removed 4 bases from V and 1 base from J; junction bases left unmatched: 7. This CDR3 is 15 amino acids long. CDR3 sequence: CASSRDYRIQETQYF. The CDR3 DNA reads as TGTGCCAGCAGCAGGGACTACCGAATCCAAGAGACCCAGTACTTC.

This clone has only a few counts. The chain links TRBV6-1 to TRBJ1-5, with 9 bases lining up with TRBD1. Germline V lookup: CDR1 MNHNS, CDR2 SASEGT. This CDR3 comprises 14 residues. With V trimmed by 3 bases and J by 6 bases, 3 bases remained unmatched. This chain's CDR3 is CASSEGQGFQPQHF. The CDR3 coding sequence is TGTGCCAGCAGTGAGGGACAGGGATTTCAGCCCCAGCATTTT.

The V and J genes are TRBV10-3 and TRBJ2-5; tentatively, D is TRBD1 (6 bases). The CDR3 has 14 residues. V lost 0 bases to trimming and J lost 8 bases, with 13 bases between them. Per germline, CDR1 ENHRY and CDR2 SYGVKD. The CDR3: CAISESTGVETQYF. The CDR3 DNA sequence: TGTGCCATCAGTGAGTCGACAGGAGTAGAAACCCAGTACTTC.

This chain connects TRBV5-1 to TRBJ1-6; 8 nucleotides align to TRBD1. The CDR3 length is 15 residues. Germline V gene lookup returns CDR1 SGHRS and CDR2 YFSETQ. Losses at the gene ends were 4 bases for V and 9 bases for J; bases not matched to a gene: 9. The CDR3: CASSRGQGNRSPLHF. The CDR3 nucleotides are TGCGCCAGCAGCCGAGGACAGGGTAATCGTTCACCCCTCCACTTT.

This clone was picked up a small number of times. The J gene is TRBJ2-3, the V gene TRBV5-4; 11 positions agree with TRBD2. This CDR3 is built from 16 residues. Trimming at V came to 4 bases and at J to 0 bases, leaving 4 bases not matched to a gene. CDR1 is SGHNT and CDR2 is YYREEE in the germline V gene (reference sequence). Written as DNA, the CDR3 is TGTGCCAGCAGCGCTGGGACTAGCGGTAGCACAGATACGCAGTATTTT. This encodes CASSAGTSGSTDTQYF.

This chain connects TRBV10-3 to TRBJ1-2, with 8 nucleotides matching TRBD1. Unmatched junction bases numbered 13, after V lost 5 bases and J lost 8 bases. The CDR3 sequence is 15 residues long. CDR1 is ENHRY and CDR2 is SYGVKD in the germline V gene. CDR3 amino acids: CAISQLGQVSRGYTF. The CDR3, as DNA: TGTGCCATCAGTCAGTTGGGACAGGTCTCGAGAGGCTACACCTTC.

The rearrangement uses TRBV4-2 and TRBJ2-7, with D uncertain. The CDR3 runs to 14 residues. The ends were cut back, 1 base at V and 3 bases at J, with 10 bases in the middle. Germline CDR1 and CDR2: LGHNA and YNFKEQ. The CDR3 DNA sequence: TGTGCCAGCAGCCAAGCTTCCGGAGTCTACGAGCAGTACTTC. Translated: CASSQASGVYEQYF.

This clone came up a few times. This chain connects TRBV9 to TRBJ2-2; D uncertain. This CDR3 comprises 14 residues. In germline, CDR1 is SGDLS, CDR2 YYNGEE. V was pared by 0 bases and J by 7 bases, with 10 bases between. The CDR3 nucleotides are TGTGCCAGCAGCGTAGATTTACAATACGGGGAGCTGTTTTTT. Its protein product is CASSVDLQYGELFF. The full variable domain, in which reference TRBV9 and TRBJ2-2 provide the parts outside the CDR3, is DSGVTQTPKHLITATGQRVTLRCSPRSGDLSVYWYQQSLDQGLQFLIQYYNGEERAKGNILERFSAQQFPDLHSELNLSSLELGDSALYFCASSVDLQYGELFFGEGSRLTVL.

There are a few counts of this clone. This chain joins TRBV2 and TRBJ1-1; D possibly corresponds to TRBD1 (5 bases). Germline lookup yields CDR1 SNHLY and CDR2 FYNNEI. Trimming pared 4 bases from V and 9 bases from J, leaving 12 bases between. The CDR3 sequence is 12 residues long. CDR3 protein: CASSARTLQAFF. DNA for the CDR3: TGTGCCAGCAGTGCCCGGACACTTCAAGCTTTCTTT.

This clone was picked up a small number of times. The V gene is TRBV6-6, the J gene TRBJ1-6; 9 bases map to TRBD1. Germline-derived CDR1 and CDR2 are MNHNY and SVGAGI (reference sequence). This CDR3 has 16 residues. V shed 3 bases, J shed 5 bases, and the junction held 5 bases outside the gene matches. The CDR3 here is CASSYPWTGDNSPLHF. CDR3 DNA: TGTGCCAGCAGTTATCCTTGGACAGGGGATAATTCACCCCTCCACTTT.

The chain couples TRBV30 to TRBJ1-6, with D maybe TRBD1 (5 bases). V lost 0 bases to trimming and J lost 7 bases, with 10 bases between them. CDR3 length: 14 amino acids. Germline CDR1 reads GTSNPN; CDR2 reads SVGIG (reference sequence). The CDR3 region has the DNA TGTGCCTGGAGTGTTACAGGATGGAATTCACCCCTCCACTTT. Amino acid sequence: CAWSVTGWNSPLHF.

The chain has TRBV30 and TRBJ2-3; D might be TRBD2 (6 bases). Trimming pared 4 bases from V and 2 bases from J, leaving 13 bases between. CDR3 length: 14 residues. The V gene's germline CDR1 is GTSNPN and CDR2 SVGIG (reference sequence). DNA of the CDR3: TGTGCCTGGAATCTGGCGGGACCCACAGATACGCAGTATTTT. It encodes CAWNLAGPTDTQYF. Full variable domain (remainder filled in from reference TRBV30 and TRBJ2-3): SQTIHQWPATLVQPVGSPLSLECTVEGTSNPNLYWYRQAAGRGLQLLFYSVGIGQISSEVPQNLSASRPQDRQFILSSKKLLLSDSGFYLCAWNLAGPTDTQYFGPGTRLTVL.

This chain connects TRBV11-2 to TRBJ2-7; D is uncertain. Germline CDR1 reads SGHAT; CDR2 reads FQNNGV. The CDR3 sequence is 13 residues long. V lost 4 bases and J 4 bases, leaving 11 bases between the germline ends. CDR3 loop: CASSSLNEYEQYF. The CDR3 DNA is TGTGCCAGCAGCTCCTTAAATGAGTACGAGCAGTACTTC. Together with reference TRBV11-2 and TRBJ2-7, the CDR3 gives the full variable domain: EAGVAQSPRYKIIEKRQSVAFWCNPISGHATLYWYQQILGQGPKLLIQFQNNGVVDDSQLPKDRFSAERLKGVDSTLKIQPAKLEDSAVYLCASSSLNEYEQYFGPGTRLTVT.

This clone occurred a few times. The chain joins TRBV15 to TRBJ1-1; D gene ambiguous. The CDR3 loop spans 14 amino acids. Germline V lookup: CDR1 LNHNV, CDR2 YYDKDF (reference sequence). Trimming stripped 3 bases from V and 0 bases from J, with 8 bases between. CDR3 nucleotide sequence: TGTGCCACCAGCAGTGCAGGCATGAACACTGAAGCTTTCTTT. Translating gives CATSSAGMNTEAFF.

The chain recombines TRBV28 with TRBJ2-7; D might be TRBD2 (6 bases). Trimming shortened V by 2 bases and J by 5 bases, and 13 bases separated the two germline ends. The V gene's germline CDR1 is MDHEN and CDR2 SYDVKM. This CDR3 spans 14 amino acids. The CDR3 reads CASSLIGGPHEQYF. In nucleotides, the CDR3 is TGTGCCAGCAGTTTAATCGGGGGTCCACACGAGCAGTACTTC.

CDR3: CASSGRQRPSGNTIYF. As DNA, the CDR3 is TGTGCCAGTAGTGGCCGACAGCGACCTTCTGGAAACACCATATATTTT. The genes are TRBV19 and TRBJ1-3, with D perhaps matching TRBD1 (5 bases). The germline gives CDR1 LNHDA, CDR2 SQIVND (reference sequence). Trimming cost V 5 bases and J 1 base, with 15 bases left between them. There are 16 residues in the CDR3.

This clone occurred a few times. The chain couples TRBV6-1 to TRBJ2-3; 9 bases align to TRBD2. The V gene end was trimmed by 4 bases and the J gene end by 5 bases; junction bases not matched to a gene: 10. Germline V gene sequence: CDR1 MNHNS, CDR2 SASEGT. The CDR3 consists of 16 residues. DNA of the CDR3: TGTGCCAGCAGTGCGGCCCTAGCGGGGTTGATAGATACGCAGTATTTT. Amino acids: CASSAALAGLIDTQYF.

The chain uses TRBV28 and TRBJ2-7, with no clear D. V lost 2 bases and J lost 3, with 8 bases in between. The CDR3 has 13 amino acids. The germline gives CDR1 MDHEN, CDR2 SYDVKM. CDR3 coding DNA: TGTGCCAGCAGTTTAATAGCCGACTACGAGCAGTACTTC. This codes for CASSLIADYEQYF.

A few counts support this clone. The V and J genes are TRBV5-6 and TRBJ1-4; TRBD1 agrees at 7 bases. Per germline, CDR1 SGHDT and CDR2 YYEEEE. J lost 0 bases, V lost 4 bases, and 3 bases had no gene match. This CDR3 contains 15 residues. The CDR3 here is CASSGGQATNEKLFF. The CDR3 bases are TGTGCCAGCAGCGGCGGACAGGCAACTAATGAAAAACTGTTTTTT.

V gene TRBV4-1 combines with J gene TRBJ2-7, with D perhaps matching TRBD2 (6 bases). This CDR3 region has 15 residues. In germline, CDR1 is MGHRA, CDR2 YSYEKL. The V end was cut by 4 bases, the J end by 3 bases, with 16 bases between. Written as DNA, the CDR3 is TGCGCCAGCAGCCTGTGGTGGCGGGGAAGCTACGAGCAGTACTTC. The encoded protein is CASSLWWRGSYEQYF.

In its sample, this clone was seen a few times. The chain recombines TRBV4-3 with TRBJ2-7; TRBD1 agrees at 7 bases. The CDR3 contains 18 residues. From germline, CDR1 is LGHNA and CDR2 YSLEER. With 1 base clipped from V and 3 bases from J, the junction kept 15 bases outside the gene matches. Here the CDR3 DNA reads TGCGCCAGCAGCCAAGGTATAGGGGGCGCAGGGAGTGACTACGAGCAGTACTTC. It specifies CASSQGIGGAGSDYEQYF.